This T cell receptor beta chain is drawn from a study of blood T cells in healthy people across ages. Study outcomes and limitations: Unsorted PBMC material precluded a definitive naive versus antigen-experienced comparison. Among long-lived donors, naive CD4+ cells were more numerous and diversity higher than in aged donors. Unknown CMV status may confound age-related changes in expanded clones. Measured against age, TCR beta diversity per million T cells decreased in a roughly linear manner.

As to this clonotype: Its target is not known.

A second 7 to 11 cycle PCR used barcoded and J-beta primers. TCRdb analysed the 5' RACE reads with MiXCR anew, one entry per CDR3 protein. The data show roughly 800,000 distinct CDR3 sequences, roughly 40% seen once. Between the trimmed V and J ends, which lost 5 bases and 4 bases, there was a span of 17 bases. The CDR3 consists of 15 residues. The rearrangement links TRBV12-3 or TRBV12-4 to TRBJ1-1, with D hard to call. This receptor was taken from a man between 18 and 29 years old in good health. The sequenced sample was blood. The CDR3 reads CASSPPDPWLTEAFF. CDR3 nucleotide sequence: TGTGCCAGCAGTCCCCCGGACCCATGGCTCACTGAAGCTTTCTTT.